Listed below are T cell receptor beta chains from one sample, sequenced in a study of T-cell memory formation after mild COVID-19. TCRdb recomputed calls from the 5' RACE reads with MiXCR, one row per CDR3 protein. The sample shows some 330,000 distinct CDR3 sequences, around a fifth of them seen only once. Input material: PBMCs or a T cell subset sorted from them (not recorded which). The source is an adult woman who had mild COVID-19 (a few samples of this study predate the infection). Cell type and time point are not known. CDR3s leave out the opening cysteine and the closing phenylalanine or tryptophan.

TRBJ1-1 | TRBV9 | 16 | ASSVEGTAVLPNTEAF
TRBJ1-1 | TRBV27 | 14 | ASSTSQGATNTEAF
TRBJ2-1 | TRBV29-1 | 11 | SVEEQQPSEQF
TRBJ2-4 | TRBV19 | 16 | ASSMNTGLFSPGDIQY
TRBJ1-6 | TRBV20-1 | 12 | SARDPRTGSPLH
TRBJ1-1 | TRBV7-2 | 14 | ASSLEAGGFNTEAF
TRBJ1-5 | TRBV20-1 | 14 | SARDVAGGWSQPQH
TRBJ2-5 | TRBV24-1 | 13 | ATSVDGRNGETQY
TRBJ2-1 | TRBV4-1 | 13 | ASSQGTGVYNEQF
TRBJ2-3 | TRBV11-2 | 14 | ASSSRVAVSTDTQY
TRBJ2-4 | TRBV18 | 12 | ASSPPGRRNIQY
TRBJ2-2 | TRBV30 | 13 | AWSVTTGATGELF
TRBJ1-1 | TRBV7-3 | 11 | ASSLNGDTEAF
TRBJ2-7 | TRBV27 | 14 | ASSLPPASGSYEQY
TRBJ2-1 | TRBV24-1 | 11 | ATRASGRNEQF
TRBJ2-7 | TRBV20-1 | 11 | SAREEGDYEQY